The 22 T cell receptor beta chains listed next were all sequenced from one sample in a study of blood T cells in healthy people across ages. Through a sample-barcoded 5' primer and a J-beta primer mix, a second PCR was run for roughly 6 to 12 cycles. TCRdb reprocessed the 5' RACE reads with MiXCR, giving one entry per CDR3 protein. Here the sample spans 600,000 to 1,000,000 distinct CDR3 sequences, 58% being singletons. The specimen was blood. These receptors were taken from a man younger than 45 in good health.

CDR3 bases: TGTGCCAGCAGCCCCGGGGTAGGGGCAGCTTTCTTT. Its protein is CASSPGVGAAFF. The chain combines TRBV7-9 with TRBJ1-1, with D perhaps TRBD1 (5 bases). Trimming cost V 5 bases and J 10 bases, with 14 bases left between them. Germline values: CDR1 SEHNR, CDR2 FQNEAQ (reference sequence). The CDR3 runs to 12 residues.

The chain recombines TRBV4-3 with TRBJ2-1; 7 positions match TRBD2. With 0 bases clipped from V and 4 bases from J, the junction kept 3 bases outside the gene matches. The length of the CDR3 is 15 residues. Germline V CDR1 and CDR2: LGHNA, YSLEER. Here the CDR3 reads CASSQEIGRYNEQFF. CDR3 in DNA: TGCGCCAGCAGCCAAGAAATCGGGAGGTACAATGAGCAGTTCTTC.

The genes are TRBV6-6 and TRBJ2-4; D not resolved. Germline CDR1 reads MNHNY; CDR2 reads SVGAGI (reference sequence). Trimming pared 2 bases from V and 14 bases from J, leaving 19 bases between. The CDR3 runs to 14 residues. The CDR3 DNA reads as TGTGCCAGCAGTTACGACGCCCCAGCCGCGGCCGAGTACTTC. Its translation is CASSYDAPAAAEYF.

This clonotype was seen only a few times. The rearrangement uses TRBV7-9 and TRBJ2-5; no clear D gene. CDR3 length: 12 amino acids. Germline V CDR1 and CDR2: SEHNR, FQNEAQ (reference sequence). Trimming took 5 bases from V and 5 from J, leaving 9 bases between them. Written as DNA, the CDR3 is TGTGCCAGCAGCCCCCCATGGGAGACCCAGTACTTC. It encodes CASSPPWETQYF.

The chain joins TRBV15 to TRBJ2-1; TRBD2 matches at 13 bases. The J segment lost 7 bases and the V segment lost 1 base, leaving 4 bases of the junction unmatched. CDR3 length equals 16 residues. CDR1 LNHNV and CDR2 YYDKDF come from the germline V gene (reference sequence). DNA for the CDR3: TGTGCCACCAGCAGAGGACTAGCGGGAGGTTTAAATGAGCAGTTCTTC. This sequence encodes CATSRGLAGGLNEQFF.

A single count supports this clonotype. CDR3 nucleotides: TGTGCCAGCAGCCCGCCGGGACAGGGTCCTAACGAGCAGTACTTC. This codes for CASSPPGQGPNEQYF. This rearrangement joins TRBV7-9 to TRBJ2-7; TRBD1 matches at 9 bases. The V segment lost 5 bases and the J segment 5 bases; nucleotides outside the gene matches: 10. In germline, CDR1 is SEHNR, CDR2 FQNEAQ (reference sequence). This CDR3 has 15 residues.

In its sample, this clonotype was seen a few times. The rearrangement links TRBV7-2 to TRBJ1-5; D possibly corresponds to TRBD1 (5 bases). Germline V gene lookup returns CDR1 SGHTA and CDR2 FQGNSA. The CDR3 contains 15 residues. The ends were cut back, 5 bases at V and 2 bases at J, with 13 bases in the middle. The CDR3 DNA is TGTGCCAGCAGCCTACAGGCAAAGGGCAATCAGCCCCAGCATTTT. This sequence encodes CASSLQAKGNQPQHF.

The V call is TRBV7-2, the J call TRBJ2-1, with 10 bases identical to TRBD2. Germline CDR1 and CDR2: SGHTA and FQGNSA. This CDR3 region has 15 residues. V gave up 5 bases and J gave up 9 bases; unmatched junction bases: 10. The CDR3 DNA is TGTGCCAGCAGCCCACAAGCGGGGGGGCTGAGTGAGCAGTTCTTC. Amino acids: CASSPQAGGLSEQFF.

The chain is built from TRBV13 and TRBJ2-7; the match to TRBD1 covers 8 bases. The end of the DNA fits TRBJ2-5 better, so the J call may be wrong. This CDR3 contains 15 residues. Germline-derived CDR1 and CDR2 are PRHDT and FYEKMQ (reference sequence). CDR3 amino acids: CASSSGLGQAETQYF. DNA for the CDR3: TGTGCCAGCAGCTCAGGCTTGGGACAGGCGGAGACCCAGTACTTC.

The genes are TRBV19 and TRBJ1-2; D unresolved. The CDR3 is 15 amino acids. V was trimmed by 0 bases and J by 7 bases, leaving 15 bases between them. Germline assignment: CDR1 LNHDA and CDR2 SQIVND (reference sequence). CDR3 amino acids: CASSIDYGGFAGYTF. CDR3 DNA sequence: TGTGCCAGTAGTATAGATTACGGAGGGTTCGCTGGCTACACCTTC.

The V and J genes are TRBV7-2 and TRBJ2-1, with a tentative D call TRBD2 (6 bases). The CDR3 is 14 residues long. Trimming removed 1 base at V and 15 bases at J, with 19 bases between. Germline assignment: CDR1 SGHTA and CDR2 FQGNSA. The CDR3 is CASSLVGDGRDLFF. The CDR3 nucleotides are TGTGCCAGCAGCTTAGTGGGTGATGGGCGGGACCTGTTCTTC.

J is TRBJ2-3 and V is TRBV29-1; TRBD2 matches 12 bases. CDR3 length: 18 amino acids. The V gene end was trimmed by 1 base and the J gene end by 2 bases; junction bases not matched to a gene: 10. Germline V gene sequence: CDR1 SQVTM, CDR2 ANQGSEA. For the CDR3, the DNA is TGCAGCGTTGAAGGGGCGGGGAGGACTAGCGGGAACACAGATACGCAGTATTTT. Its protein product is CSVEGAGRTSGNTDTQYF.

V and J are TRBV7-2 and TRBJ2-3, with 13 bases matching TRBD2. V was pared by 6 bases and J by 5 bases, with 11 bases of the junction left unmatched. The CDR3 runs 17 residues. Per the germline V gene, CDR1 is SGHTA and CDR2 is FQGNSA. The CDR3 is CASSLSRLAGGQDTQYF. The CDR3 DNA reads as TGTGCCAGCAGTCTGAGTAGACTAGCGGGGGGTCAAGATACGCAGTATTTT.

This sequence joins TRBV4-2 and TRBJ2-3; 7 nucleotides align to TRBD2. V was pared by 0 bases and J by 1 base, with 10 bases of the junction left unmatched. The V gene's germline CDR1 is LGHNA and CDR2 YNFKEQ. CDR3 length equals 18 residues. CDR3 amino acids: CASSQDTAVSGGTDTQYF. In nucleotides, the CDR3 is TGTGCCAGCAGCCAAGATACGGCCGTCAGCGGGGGCACAGATACGCAGTATTTT.

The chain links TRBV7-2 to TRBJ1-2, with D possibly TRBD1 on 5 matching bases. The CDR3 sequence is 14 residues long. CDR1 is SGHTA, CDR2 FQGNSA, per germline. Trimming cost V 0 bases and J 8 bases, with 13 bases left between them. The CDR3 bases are TGTGCCAGCAGCTTAGCGTTCCAGGGAGACGGCTACACCTTC. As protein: CASSLAFQGDGYTF.

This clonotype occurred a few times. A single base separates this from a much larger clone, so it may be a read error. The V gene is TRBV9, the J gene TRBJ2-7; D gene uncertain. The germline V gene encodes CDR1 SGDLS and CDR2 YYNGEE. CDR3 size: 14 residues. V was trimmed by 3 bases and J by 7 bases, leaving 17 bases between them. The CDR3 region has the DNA TGTGCCAGCAGCGCCCGGTTCGAAAACAATGAGCAGTACTTC. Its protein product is CASSARFENNEQYF.

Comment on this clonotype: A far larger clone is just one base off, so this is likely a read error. In DNA, the CDR3 is TGTGCCACCAGCCCCGGGACAGGGTCCTACGAGCAGTACTTC. It specifies CATSPGTGSYEQYF. The V gene is TRBV2, the J gene TRBJ2-7; TRBD1 aligns across 9 bases. With V trimmed by 10 bases and J by 1 base, 8 bases remained unmatched. The CDR3 spans 14 residues. The germline gives CDR1 SNHLY, CDR2 FYNNEI.

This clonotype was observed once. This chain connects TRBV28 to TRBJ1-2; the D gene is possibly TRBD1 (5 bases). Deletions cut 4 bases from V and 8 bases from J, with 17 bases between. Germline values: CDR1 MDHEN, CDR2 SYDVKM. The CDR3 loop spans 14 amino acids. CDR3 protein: CASSSGGRVGGYTF. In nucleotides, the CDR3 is TGTGCCAGCAGTTCCGGGGGACGGGTGGGCGGCTACACCTTC.

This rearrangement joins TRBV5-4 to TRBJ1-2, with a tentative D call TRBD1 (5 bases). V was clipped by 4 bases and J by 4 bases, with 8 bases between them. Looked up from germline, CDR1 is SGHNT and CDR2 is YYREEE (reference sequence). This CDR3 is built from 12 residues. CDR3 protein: CASSADTYGYTF. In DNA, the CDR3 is TGTGCCAGCAGCGCGGACACCTATGGCTACACCTTC.

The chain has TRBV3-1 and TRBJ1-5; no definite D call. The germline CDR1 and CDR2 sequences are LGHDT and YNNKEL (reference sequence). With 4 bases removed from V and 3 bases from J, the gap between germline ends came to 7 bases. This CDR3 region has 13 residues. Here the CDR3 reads CASSPASNQPQHF. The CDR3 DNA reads TGTGCCAGCAGCCCAGCGTCCAATCAGCCCCAGCATTTT.

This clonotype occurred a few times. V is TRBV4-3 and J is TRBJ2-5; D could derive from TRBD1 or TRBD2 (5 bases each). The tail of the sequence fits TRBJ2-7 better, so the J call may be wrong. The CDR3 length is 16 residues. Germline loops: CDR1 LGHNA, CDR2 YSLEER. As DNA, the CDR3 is TGCGCCAGCAGCCAAGATCGCGAGGGACCGGGCTACGAGCAGTACTTC. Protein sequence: CASSQDREGPGYEQYF.

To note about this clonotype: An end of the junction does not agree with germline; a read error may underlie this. CDR3: CAGSATDRDTPLHF. CDR3 in DNA: TGTGCCGGCAGCGCAACGGACAGGGACACACCCCTCCACTTT. This chain joins TRBV11-2 and TRBJ1-6; 8 positions match TRBD1. The CDR3 has 14 residues. CDR1 is SGHAT and CDR2 is FQNNGV in the germline V gene.